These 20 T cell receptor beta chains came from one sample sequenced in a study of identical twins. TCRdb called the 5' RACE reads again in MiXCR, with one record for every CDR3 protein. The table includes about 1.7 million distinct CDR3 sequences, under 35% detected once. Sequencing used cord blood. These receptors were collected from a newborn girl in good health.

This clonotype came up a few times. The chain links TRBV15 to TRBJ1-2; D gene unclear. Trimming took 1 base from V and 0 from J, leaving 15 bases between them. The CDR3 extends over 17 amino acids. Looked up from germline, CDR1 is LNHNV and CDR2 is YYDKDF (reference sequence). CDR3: CATSRGYPQTANYGYTF. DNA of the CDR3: TGTGCCACCAGCAGAGGTTACCCCCAAACAGCTAACTATGGCTACACCTTC.

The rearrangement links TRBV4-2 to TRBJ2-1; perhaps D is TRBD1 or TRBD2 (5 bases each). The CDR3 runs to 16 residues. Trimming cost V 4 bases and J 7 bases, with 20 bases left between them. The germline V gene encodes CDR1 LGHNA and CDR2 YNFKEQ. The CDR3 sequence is CASSLHYSGGSNEQFF. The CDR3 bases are TGTGCCAGCAGCCTTCATTATAGTGGGGGTTCGAATGAGCAGTTCTTC.

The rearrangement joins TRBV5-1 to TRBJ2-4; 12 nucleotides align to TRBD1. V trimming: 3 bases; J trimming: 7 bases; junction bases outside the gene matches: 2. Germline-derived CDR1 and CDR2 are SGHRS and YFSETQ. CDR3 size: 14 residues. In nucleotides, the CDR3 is TGCGCCAGCAGCTGGGGACAGGGGGCGAACATTCAGTACTTC. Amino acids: CASSWGQGANIQYF.

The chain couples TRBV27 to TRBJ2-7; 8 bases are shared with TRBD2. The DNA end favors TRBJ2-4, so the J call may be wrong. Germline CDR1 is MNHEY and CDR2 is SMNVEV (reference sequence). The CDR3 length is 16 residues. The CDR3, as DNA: TGTGCCAGCAGTTTATCTCAGCGGGAGAAGGAGGACATTCAGTACTTC. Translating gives CASSLSQREKEDIQYF.

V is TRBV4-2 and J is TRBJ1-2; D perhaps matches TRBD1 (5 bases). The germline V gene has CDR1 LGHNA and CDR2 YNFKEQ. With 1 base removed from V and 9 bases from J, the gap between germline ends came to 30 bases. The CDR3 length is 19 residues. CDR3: CASSQGVDSLVMGGDCYTF. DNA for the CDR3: TGTGCCAGCAGCCAAGGGGTCGACTCCTTGGTCATGGGGGGAGATTGCTACACCTTC.

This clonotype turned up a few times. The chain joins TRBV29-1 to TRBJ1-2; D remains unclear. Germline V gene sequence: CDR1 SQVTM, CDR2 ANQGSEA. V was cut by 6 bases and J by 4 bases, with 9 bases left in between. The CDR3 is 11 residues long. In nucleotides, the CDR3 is TGCAGCGTACGGACGATCTATGGCTACACCTTC. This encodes CSVRTIYGYTF.

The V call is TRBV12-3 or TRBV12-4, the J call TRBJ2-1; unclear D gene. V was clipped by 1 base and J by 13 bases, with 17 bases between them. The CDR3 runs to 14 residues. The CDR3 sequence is CASSLVCWLYIQFF. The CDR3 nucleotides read TGTGCCAGCAGTTTAGTGTGTTGGCTGTACATTCAGTTCTTC.

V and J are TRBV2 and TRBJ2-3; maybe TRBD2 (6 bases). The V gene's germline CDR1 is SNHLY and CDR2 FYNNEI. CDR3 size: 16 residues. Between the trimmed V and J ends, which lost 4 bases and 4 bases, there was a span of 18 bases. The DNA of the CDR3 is TGTGCCAGCAGTGGACTAGTAGTGGCTAGCGCAGATACGCAGTATTTT. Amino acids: CASSGLVVASADTQYF. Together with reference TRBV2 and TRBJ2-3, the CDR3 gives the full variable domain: EPEVTQTPSHQVTQMGQEVILRCVPISNHLYFYWYRQILGQKVEFLVSFYNNEISEKSEIFDDQFSVERPDGSNFTLKIRSTKLEDSAMYFCASSGLVVASADTQYFGPGTRLTVL.

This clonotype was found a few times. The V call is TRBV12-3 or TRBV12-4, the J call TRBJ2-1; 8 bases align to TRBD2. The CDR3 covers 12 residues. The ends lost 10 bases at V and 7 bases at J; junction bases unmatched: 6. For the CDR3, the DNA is TGTGCCACCAAAGCGGGAGTAAATGAGCAGTTCTTC. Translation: CATKAGVNEQFF.

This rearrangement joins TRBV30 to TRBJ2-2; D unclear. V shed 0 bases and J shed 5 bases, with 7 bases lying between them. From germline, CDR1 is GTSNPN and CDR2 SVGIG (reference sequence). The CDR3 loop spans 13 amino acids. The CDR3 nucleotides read TGTGCCTGGAGTGTGATTTATACCGGGGAGCTGTTTTTT. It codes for CAWSVIYTGELFF.

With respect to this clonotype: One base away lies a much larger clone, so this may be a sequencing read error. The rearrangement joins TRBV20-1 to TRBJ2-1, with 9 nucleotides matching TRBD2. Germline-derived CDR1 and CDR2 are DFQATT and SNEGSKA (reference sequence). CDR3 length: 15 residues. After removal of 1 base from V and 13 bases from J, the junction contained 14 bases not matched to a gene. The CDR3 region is CSARVPGTSRETQFF. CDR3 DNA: TGCAGTGCTAGAGTTCCCGGGACTAGCCGGGAGACCCAGTTCTTC.

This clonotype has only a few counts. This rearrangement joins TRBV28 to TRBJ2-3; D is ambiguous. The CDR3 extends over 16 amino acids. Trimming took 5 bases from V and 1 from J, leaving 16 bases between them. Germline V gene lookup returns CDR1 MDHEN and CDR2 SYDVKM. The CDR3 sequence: CASSPLDGVGTDTQYF. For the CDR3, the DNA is TGTGCCAGCAGTCCACTGGACGGAGTAGGCACAGATACGCAGTATTTT.

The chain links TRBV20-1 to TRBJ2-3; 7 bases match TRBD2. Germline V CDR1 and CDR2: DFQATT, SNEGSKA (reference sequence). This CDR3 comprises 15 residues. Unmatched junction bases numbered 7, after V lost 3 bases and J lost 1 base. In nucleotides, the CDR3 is TGCAGTGCTAGCCGTAGCGGGTTGGGCACAGATACGCAGTATTTT. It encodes CSASRSGLGTDTQYF.

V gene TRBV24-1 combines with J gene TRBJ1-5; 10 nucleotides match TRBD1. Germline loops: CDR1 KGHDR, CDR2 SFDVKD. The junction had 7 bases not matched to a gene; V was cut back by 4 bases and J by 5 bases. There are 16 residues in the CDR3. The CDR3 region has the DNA TGTGCCACCAGTGACCCTGTGACAGGGGGCGATCAGCCCCAGCATTTT. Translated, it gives CATSDPVTGGDQPQHF.

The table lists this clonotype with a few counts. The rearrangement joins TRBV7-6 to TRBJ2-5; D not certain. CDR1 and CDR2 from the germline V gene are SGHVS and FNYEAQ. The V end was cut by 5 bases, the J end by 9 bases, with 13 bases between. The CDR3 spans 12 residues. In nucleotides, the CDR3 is TGTGCCAGCAGCATTCAGACGGGTGCCCAGTACTTC. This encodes CASSIQTGAQYF.

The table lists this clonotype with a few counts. CDR3 coding DNA: TGCAGTGCTAGAGACAGGGGGCTTAGCAATCAGCCCCAGCATTTT. It codes for CSARDRGLSNQPQHF. This chain uses TRBV20-1 with TRBJ1-5; 8 bases agree with TRBD1. This CDR3 is built from 15 residues. Looked up from germline, CDR1 is DFQATT and CDR2 is SNEGSKA (reference sequence). The V segment lost 0 bases and the J segment 0 bases; nucleotides outside the gene matches: 1.

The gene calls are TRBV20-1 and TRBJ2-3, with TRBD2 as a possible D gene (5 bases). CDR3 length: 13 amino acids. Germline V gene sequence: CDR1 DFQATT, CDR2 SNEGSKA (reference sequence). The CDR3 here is CSAGAANTDTQYF. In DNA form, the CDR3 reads TGCTCCGCCGGAGCGGCGAACACAGATACGCAGTATTTT.

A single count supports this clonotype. The CDR3 DNA follows: TGTGCCAGCAGGCGGGTGAACACCGGGGAGCTGTTTTTT. The encoded protein is CASRRVNTGELFF. V is TRBV6-5 and J is TRBJ2-2; possible D gene TRBD2, 5 bases. Trimming stripped 6 bases from V and 1 base from J, with 6 bases between. Germline-derived CDR1 and CDR2 are MNHEY and SVGAGI. The length of the CDR3 is 13 residues.

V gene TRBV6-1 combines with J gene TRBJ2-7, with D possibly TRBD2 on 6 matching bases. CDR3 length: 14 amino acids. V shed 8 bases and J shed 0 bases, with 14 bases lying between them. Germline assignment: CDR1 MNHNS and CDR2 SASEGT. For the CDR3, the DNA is TGTGCCAGCCTGCGGGAAGGGAGCTCCTACGAGCAGTACTTC. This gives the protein CASLREGSSYEQYF.

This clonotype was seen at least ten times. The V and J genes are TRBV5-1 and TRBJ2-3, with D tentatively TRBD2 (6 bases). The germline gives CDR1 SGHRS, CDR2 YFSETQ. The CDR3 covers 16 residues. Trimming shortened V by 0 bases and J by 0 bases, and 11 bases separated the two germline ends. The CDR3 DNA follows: TGCGCCAGCAGCTTGGGGGACTTTCCTAGCACAGATACGCAGTATTTT. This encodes CASSLGDFPSTDTQYF. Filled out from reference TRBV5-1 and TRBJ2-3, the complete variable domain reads KAGVTQTPRYLIKTRGQQVTLSCSPISGHRSVSWYQQTPGQGLQFLFEYFSETQRNKGNFPGRFSGRQFSNSRSEMNVSTLELGDSALYLCASSLGDFPSTDTQYFGPGTRLTVL.